This record looks at one T cell receptor (beta chain) sequence and its context. This CDR3 is built from 16 residues. Germline values: CDR1 LNHDA, CDR2 SQIVND (reference sequence). Trimming pared 4 bases from V and 0 bases from J, leaving 10 bases between. TCRdb reprocessed the 5' RACE reads with MiXCR, giving one entry per CDR3 protein. Of nearly 900,000 distinct CDR3 sequences listed, 9% to 15% were seen once; the top ten hold around 1.5%. This sample was taken from a study of identical twins. This sample was also put to use in a study of yellow fever vaccine responses in identical twins.

The rearrangement joins TRBV19 to TRBJ2-6; no firm D call. The material sequenced was PBMCs. The origin of this receptor is a woman aged 18-29 years in good health. The CDR3 bases are TGTGCCAGTAGTAGCGGCAGCCGCTCTGGGGCCAACGTCCTGACTTTC. Protein: CASSSGSRSGANVLTF.